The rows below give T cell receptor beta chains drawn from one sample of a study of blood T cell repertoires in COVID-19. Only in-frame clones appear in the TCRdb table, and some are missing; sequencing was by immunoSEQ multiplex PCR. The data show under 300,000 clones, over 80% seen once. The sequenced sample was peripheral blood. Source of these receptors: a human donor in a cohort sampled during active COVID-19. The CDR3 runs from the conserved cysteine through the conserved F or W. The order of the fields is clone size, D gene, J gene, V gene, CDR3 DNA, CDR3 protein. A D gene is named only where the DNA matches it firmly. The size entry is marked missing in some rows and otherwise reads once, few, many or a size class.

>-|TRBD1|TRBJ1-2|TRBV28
TGTGCCAGCAGCTACAGGGGCTATGGCTACACCTTC
CASSYRGYGYTF
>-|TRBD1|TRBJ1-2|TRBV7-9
TGTGCCAGCAGCTCGAAATCCGGACAGGGGGGAGATGGCTACACCTTC
CASSSKSGQGGDGYTF
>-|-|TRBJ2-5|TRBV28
TGTGCCAGCAGCTTGAGGTCGGAGACCCAGTACTTC
CASSLRSETQYF
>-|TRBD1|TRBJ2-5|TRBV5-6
TGTGCCAGCAGCCAGACAGGGTCCCAAGAGACCCAGTACTTC
CASSQTGSQETQYF
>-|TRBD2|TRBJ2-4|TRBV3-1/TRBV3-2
TGTGCCAGCAGCCGAACAGGTCTAGCGGGAGGGGGATACATTCAGTACTTC
CASSRTGLAGGGYIQYF
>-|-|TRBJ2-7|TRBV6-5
TGTGCCAGCAGAAAAACAGGGTACGAGCAGTACTTC
CASRKTGYEQYF
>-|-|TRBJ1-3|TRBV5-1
TGCGCCAGCAGCTTGGAAATTGGGGCTGATTTCTCTGGAAACACCATATATTTT
CASSLEIGADFSGNTIYF
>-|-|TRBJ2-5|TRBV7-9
TGTGCCAGCAGCTTAGGTTTCGTAGAGACCCAGTACTTC
CASSLGFVETQYF
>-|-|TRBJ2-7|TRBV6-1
TGTGCCAGCAGTGAAAATCAGGCTTCCTACGAGCAGTACTTC
CASSENQASYEQYF
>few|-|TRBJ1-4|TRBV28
TGTGCCAGCAGTTGGGGTGCGGGGACTAATGAAAAACTGTTTTTT
CASSWGAGTNEKLFF
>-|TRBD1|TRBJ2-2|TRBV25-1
TGTGCCAGCAGTGGACGACAGGGGTTCGCCGGGGAGCTGTTTTTT
CASSGRQGFAGELFF
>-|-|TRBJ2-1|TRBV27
TGTGCCAGCAGTTTCCTATCCCGCTACAATGAGCAGTTCTTC
CASSFLSRYNEQFF
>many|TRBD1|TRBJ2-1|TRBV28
TGTGCCAGCAGTTCCTACAGGGGGGATGAGCAGTTCTTC
CASSSYRGDEQFF
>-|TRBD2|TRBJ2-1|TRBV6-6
TGTGCCAGCAAGTCCCGGACTAGCAGGAACAATGAGCAGTTCTTC
CASKSRTSRNNEQFF
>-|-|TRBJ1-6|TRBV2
TGTGCCAGCAGTGTAAACTCCTATAATTCACCCCTCCACTTT
CASSVNSYNSPLHF
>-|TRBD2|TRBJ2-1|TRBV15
TGTGCCACCAGCAGAGGGACTAGCCACAATGAGCAGTTCTTC
CATSRGTSHNEQFF
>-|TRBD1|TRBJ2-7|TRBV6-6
TGTGCCAGCAGGGACAGGGGGACCTACGAGCAGTACTTC
CASRDRGTYEQYF
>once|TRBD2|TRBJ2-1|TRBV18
TGTGCCAGCTCACCCGCCGGGACTAGCATCGATGAGCAGTTCTTC
CASSPAGTSIDEQFF
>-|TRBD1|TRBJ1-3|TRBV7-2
TGTGCCAGCAGCACAGAAGGCCCGGGACAGCCTGGAAACACCATATATTTT
CASSTEGPGQPGNTIYF
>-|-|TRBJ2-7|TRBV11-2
TGTGCCAGCAGCCGTACCCAGGACAGAGCCTACGAGCAGTACTTC
CASSRTQDRAYEQYF
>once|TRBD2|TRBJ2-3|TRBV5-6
TGTGCCAGCAGTCCCGGACTAGCGGGGGGCTATCTTCGCACAGATACGCAGTATTTT
CASSPGLAGGYLRTDTQYF
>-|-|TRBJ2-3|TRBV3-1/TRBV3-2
TGTGCCAGCAGCCAACTCCTAGGAGATACGCAGTATTTT
CASSQLLGDTQYF
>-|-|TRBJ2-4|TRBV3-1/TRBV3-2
TGTGCCAGCAGCCAAGATCAGGTAGCCAAAAACATTCAGTACTTC
CASSQDQVAKNIQYF
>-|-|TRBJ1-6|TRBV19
TGTGCCAGTAGTACGCTGGACGGGGGTAATTCACCCCTCCACTTT
CASSTLDGGNSPLHF
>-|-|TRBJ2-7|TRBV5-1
TGCGCCAGCAGCTTGCTTCACGAGCAGTACTTC
CASSLLHEQYF
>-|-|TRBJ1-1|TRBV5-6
TGTGCCAGCAGCTTTTGGGGGCGGACGGGAAACACTGAAGCTTTCTTT
CASSFWGRTGNTEAFF
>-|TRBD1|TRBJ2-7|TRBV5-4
TGTGCCAGCAGCTTGGACTCGGGACAGGTCTACGAGCAGTACTTC
CASSLDSGQVYEQYF
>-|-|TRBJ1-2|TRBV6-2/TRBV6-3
TGTGCCAGCAGTTACAAGGGGAACTATGGCTACACCTTC
CASSYKGNYGYTF
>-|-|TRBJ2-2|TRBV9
TGTGCCAGCAGCGTATTCGGGGGGCGGGGTACCGGGGAGCTGTTTTTT
CASSVFGGRGTGELFF
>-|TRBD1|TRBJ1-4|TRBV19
TGTGCCAGTAGCGGTCAGGGGGACGAAAAACTGTTTTTT
CASSGQGDEKLFF
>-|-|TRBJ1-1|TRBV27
TGTGCCAGCAGTTTTCGCCCCCGTGAGACTGAAGCTTTCTTT
CASSFRPRETEAFF
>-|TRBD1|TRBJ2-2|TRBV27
TGTGCCAGCAGTTTCCACAGGGGGCGCGGGACCGGGGAGCTGTTTTTT
CASSFHRGRGTGELFF
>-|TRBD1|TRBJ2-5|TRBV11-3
TGTGCCAGCAGCGTCACAGGGGCACGCCAAGAGACCCAGTACTTC
CASSVTGARQETQYF
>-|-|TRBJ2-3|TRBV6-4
TGTGCCAGCAGTGAACAGGGTACAGATACGCAGTATTTT
CASSEQGTDTQYF
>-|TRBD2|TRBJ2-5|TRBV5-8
TGTGCCAGCAGCGCAGGAAGGCTAGCGGGAGTGAGGGAGACCCAGTACTTC
CASSAGRLAGVRETQYF
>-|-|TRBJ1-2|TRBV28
TGTGCCAGCAACGGGGATCGGCAGGTGGGAGGCTACACCTTC
CASNGDRQVGGYTF
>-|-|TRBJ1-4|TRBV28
TGTGCCAGCAGTTCCCGATTAGGGGCAACTAATGAAAAACTGTTTTTT
CASSSRLGATNEKLFF
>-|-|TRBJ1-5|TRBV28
TGTGCCAGCAGTTCGGACAGCCAAGAGAATCAGCCCCAGCATTTT
CASSSDSQENQPQHF
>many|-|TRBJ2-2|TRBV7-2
TGTGCCAGCAGGCGGACCGGGGAGCTGTTTTTT
CASRRTGELFF
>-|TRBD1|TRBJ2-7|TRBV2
TGTGCCAGCAGCCCGGGGACAGGGGCCACCTACGAGCAGTACTTC
CASSPGTGATYEQYF
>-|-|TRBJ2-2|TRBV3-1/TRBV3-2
TGTGCCAGCAGCCAAGAGGGGGCAGGGAACACCGGGGAGCTGTTTTTT
CASSQEGAGNTGELFF
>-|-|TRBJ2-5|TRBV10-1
TGCGCCAGCAGTGAGATGTTAGACGGGGAGACCCAGTACTTC
CASSEMLDGETQYF
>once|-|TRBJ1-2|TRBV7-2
TGTGCCAGCAGCTTAGATGTGGGGGCCGGCTATGGCTACACCTTC
CASSLDVGAGYGYTF
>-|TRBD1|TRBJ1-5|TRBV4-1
TGCGCCAGCAGCCTCCGGACAGGGCCATATAGCAATCAGCCCCAGCATTTT
CASSLRTGPYSNQPQHF
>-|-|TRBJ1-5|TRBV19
TGTGCCAGTAGTTCCCGGGCCCCGTCGAGGGAGCCCCAGCATTTT
CASSSRAPSREPQHF
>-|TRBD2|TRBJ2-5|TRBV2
TGTGCCGGGGGGGAAGAGACCCAGTACTTC
CAGGEETQYF
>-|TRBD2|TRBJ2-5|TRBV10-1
TGCGCCAGCAGTCCAATGGGGGGGATTTTTCAAGAGACCCAGTACTTC
CASSPMGGIFQETQYF
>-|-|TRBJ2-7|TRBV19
TGTGCCACATCCAGGGTACACTCCTACGAGCAGTACTTC
CATSRVHSYEQYF
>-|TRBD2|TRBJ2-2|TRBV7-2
TGTGCCAGCAGCCTCAGCGGGGGCGCCACCGGGGAGCTGTTTTTT
CASSLSGGATGELFF
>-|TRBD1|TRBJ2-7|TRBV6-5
TGTGCCAGCAGACAGGGGGCATCCTACGAGCAGTACTTC
CASRQGASYEQYF
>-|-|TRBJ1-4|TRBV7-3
TGTGCCAGCAGCTCCTCGGTCGGGGAAGGGGAAAAACTGTTTTTT
CASSSSVGEGEKLFF